A selection of T cell receptor beta chains follows, all from one sample in a study of early T cells in non-severe SARS-CoV-2 infection. TCRdb ran MiXCR on the 5' RACE reads and lists one entry per CDR3 protein. This sample has about 66,000 distinct CDR3 sequences, with 13% found just once. Sequencing used whole blood. Receptor source: an adult who was a healthcare worker with PCR-confirmed SARS-CoV-2 infection or an uninfected control (not recorded which). Both conserved end residues are part of each CDR3. Fields, in order: D gene, clone size, V gene, J gene, CDR3 DNA, CDR3 protein. The D gene is left open where the match is weak. Part of the rows lack a size; the others show once, few, many or a class for expanded clones.

>NA|NA|TRBV11-2|TRBJ2-3
TGTGCCAGCAGCTTAGATCTGGCACATACGCAGTATTTT
CASSLDLAHTQYF
>TRBD2|many|TRBV19|TRBJ2-1
TGTGCCAGTAGTACATTAGCGGGCGCCCTTTATGAGCAGTTCTTC
CASSTLAGALYEQFF
>TRBD1|NA|TRBV29-1|TRBJ2-7
TGCAGCGTTGGACCGATATCCTCCGGGACAGTTACGTACGAGCAGTACTTC
CSVGPISSGTVTYEQYF
>TRBD2|many|TRBV4-2|TRBJ2-7
TGTGCCAGCAGCCCATCTAGCGGGAGGGTCTACGAGCAGTACTTC
CASSPSSGRVYEQYF
>NA|many|TRBV5-1|TRBJ1-1
TGCGCCAGCAGCGAACAGGGAGGGAACACTGAAGCTTTCTTT
CASSEQGGNTEAFF
>NA|NA|TRBV28|TRBJ2-7
TGTGCCACCAGCGTTGACTGGGCCCGCGGCGAGCAGTACTTC
CATSVDWARGEQYF
>NA|NA|TRBV6-1|TRBJ1-1
TGTGCCAGCAGTTATGGGACGGCGAACACTGAAGCTTTCTTT
CASSYGTANTEAFF
>NA|NA|TRBV28|TRBJ1-6
TGTGCCAGCAGTAGGGTGGTATCCTCACCCCTCCACTTT
CASSRVVSSPLHF
>NA|many|TRBV20-1|TRBJ2-2
TGCAGTGTGCCGAGTTTAAAAAGGGAGCTGTTTTTT
CSVPSLKRELFF
>TRBD1|few|TRBV5-6|TRBJ2-1
TGTGCCAGCAGCTTGGTAGGGGGCGGCTCCTACAATGAGCAGTTCTTC
CASSLVGGGSYNEQFF
>NA|once|TRBV4-3|TRBJ2-3
TGCACCAGCAGCCAAGGAGCGGAGAGGACAGATACGCAGTATTTT
CTSSQGAERTDTQYF
>TRBD2|NA|TRBV29-1|TRBJ2-1
TGCAGCGTTGATGGGACTAGCGGGAGGAGCACCTACAATGAGCAGTTCTTC
CSVDGTSGRSTYNEQFF
>TRBD1|many|TRBV28|TRBJ2-4
TGTGCCAGCAATCTGCCGGGACAGGGTAGAAACATTCAGTACTTC
CASNLPGQGRNIQYF
>NA|NA|TRBV18|TRBJ1-5
TGTGCCAGCTCACAGGTGAAGGGAGAAAGGCCCCAGCATTTT
CASSQVKGERPQHF
>NA|few|TRBV7-9|TRBJ2-1
TGTGCCAGCAGCTTAGCGGAGTATGAGATTAATGAGCAGTTCTTC
CASSLAEYEINEQFF
>NA|NA|TRBV21-1|TRBJ2-7
TGTGCCAGCAGCAAAAGGGACGGCGCCTACGAGCAGTACTTC
CASSKRDGAYEQYF
>NA|NA|TRBV2|TRBJ2-3
TGTGCCAGCACACCTGGGGGCACAGATACGCAGTATTTT
CASTPGGTDTQYF
>NA|NA|TRBV7-2|TRBJ1-2
TGTGCCAGCAGCTCCGGGACTAACTATGGCTACACCTTC
CASSSGTNYGYTF
>NA|NA|TRBV5-6|TRBJ1-4
TGTGCCAGCAGCCAACCGGGTCTCAATGAAAAACTGTTTTTT
CASSQPGLNEKLFF
>TRBD1|NA|TRBV5-4|TRBJ1-6
TGTGCCAGCAGCTTGGGGGACAGGGAAGGATCACCCCTCCACTTT
CASSLGDREGSPLHF
>TRBD2|many|TRBV10-3|TRBJ2-6
TGTGCCATCAGCGGGACTAGCGGAGATCCCTCTGGGGCCAACGTCCTGACTTTC
CAISGTSGDPSGANVLTF
>NA|few|TRBV20-1|TRBJ1-3
TGCAGTGCTAGAGAAGGCCCGGGGACCGGAAACACCATATATTTT
CSAREGPGTGNTIYF
>NA|few|TRBV7-2|TRBJ2-5
TGTGCCAGCAGCTCCGGAGGGTACCAAGAGACCCAGTACTTC
CASSSGGYQETQYF
>TRBD1|few|TRBV6-2/TRBV6-3|TRBJ1-5
TGTGCCAGCAGTCGTTACGGACAGGGGCTGAATCAGCCCCAGCATTTT
CASSRYGQGLNQPQHF
>NA|many|TRBV29-1|TRBJ2-7
TGCAGCGTTGTACAGGGCAACTACGAGCAGTACTTC
CSVVQGNYEQYF
>NA|few|TRBV2|TRBJ1-5
TGTGCCAGCAGGAGTGGGGCGACAGTGAACAATCAGCCCCAGCATTTT
CASRSGATVNNQPQHF
>NA|NA|TRBV2|TRBJ1-5
TGTGCCAGCAGTGAAGCTTTGGGTCCCCAGCATTTT
CASSEALGPQHF
>NA|NA|TRBV10-2|TRBJ2-7
TGCGCCAGCAGTGTGAAAGGGTCCTCCTACGAGCAGTACTTC
CASSVKGSSYEQYF
>NA|few|TRBV7-3|TRBJ2-2
TGTGCCAGCAGCTTAAGTCTCTCGGCCTCGCTTACCGGGGAGCTGTTTTTT
CASSLSLSASLTGELFF
>NA|many|TRBV28|TRBJ2-5
TGTGCCAGCAGTGTCACAAGGGCGTTAGAGACCCAGTACTTC
CASSVTRALETQYF
>TRBD1|many|TRBV29-1|TRBJ2-2
TGCAGCGTTAAATCACAGGGGGGCACCGGGGAGCTGTTTTTT
CSVKSQGGTGELFF
>NA|few|TRBV24-1|TRBJ2-1
TGTGCCACCAGTGCCACGACTTCTGACTACAATGAGCAGTTCTTC
CATSATTSDYNEQFF
>NA|many|TRBV29-1|TRBJ1-3
TGCAGCGTTGTGCCCCTCTCTGGAAACACCATATATTTT
CSVVPLSGNTIYF
>NA|few|TRBV7-3|TRBJ2-7
TGTGCCAGCGGGAATGGAGTCGAGCAGTACTTC
CASGNGVEQYF
>NA|many|TRBV7-9|TRBJ2-5
TGTGCCAGCAGTCAAGTCAGGGTTGAAGAGACCCAGTACTTC
CASSQVRVEETQYF
>TRBD1|few|TRBV7-9|TRBJ2-2
TGTGCCAGCAGCTACTTGACAGGGGCCACCGGGGAGCTGTTTTTT
CASSYLTGATGELFF
>NA|many|TRBV20-1|TRBJ2-1
TGCAGTGCTAGTGGTGAGGTTGGCTACAATGAGCAGTTCTTC
CSASGEVGYNEQFF
>NA|many|TRBV5-5|TRBJ1-5
TGTGCCAGCAGCTTGGGCAGAAATCAGCCCCAGCATTTT
CASSLGRNQPQHF
>TRBD1|many|TRBV29-1|TRBJ2-5
TGCAGCGTCTTGGACAGGGGGAGGCTTAAGATGTCCCAGTACTTC
CSVLDRGRLKMSQYF
>NA|NA|TRBV6-2/TRBV6-3|TRBJ2-7
TGTGCCAGCAGTTACCCCCGTCCCGAGCAGTACTTC
CASSYPRPEQYF
>NA|NA|TRBV7-2|TRBJ2-5
TGTGCCAGCAGCTTATCCAGGGTCCAAGAGACCCAGTACTTC
CASSLSRVQETQYF
>NA|NA|TRBV19|TRBJ2-7
TGTGCCAGTAGTATTGCGCGGGACGCCTCCTACGAGCAGTACTTC
CASSIARDASYEQYF
>NA|many|TRBV29-1|TRBJ1-1
TGCAGCGGTGAGAGGACGAACACTGAAGCTTTCTTT
CSGERTNTEAFF
>NA|few|TRBV28|TRBJ1-2
TGTGCCAGCATCGCCGGGGGGCTAGACTATGGCTACACCTTC
CASIAGGLDYGYTF
>TRBD1|many|TRBV27|TRBJ2-7
TGTGCCAGCAGTTTAGACAGGGGGCGCGGGTACGAGCAGTACTTC
CASSLDRGRGYEQYF
>TRBD2|NA|TRBV7-2|TRBJ2-1
TGTGCCAGCAGCCGTCGAAGTGGGACTAGCGGTTACAATGAGCAGTTCTTC
CASSRRSGTSGYNEQFF
>NA|few|TRBV28|TRBJ2-3
TGTGCCAGCATAGGGGCTCTCACAGATACGCAGTATTTT
CASIGALTDTQYF
>TRBD2|NA|TRBV7-9|TRBJ2-7
TGTGCCAGCAGCTTAGGGGGGGACTACTCCTACGAGCAGTACTTC
CASSLGGDYSYEQYF
>TRBD1|medium-sized|TRBV28|TRBJ2-7
TGTGCCAGCAGGACCGGGACAGGGACCTACGAGCAGTACTTC
CASRTGTGTYEQYF
>NA|few|TRBV20-1|TRBJ1-2
TGCAGTGCTAGGCCAGGGATTGATGGCTACACCTTC
CSARPGIDGYTF
>NA|NA|TRBV19|TRBJ1-4
TGTGCCAGTAGTCCCCTTTTGAGGGATGAAAAACTGTTTTTT
CASSPLLRDEKLFF
>NA|many|TRBV6-6|TRBJ1-2
TGTGCCAGCAGTCGGGAAGGCTATGGCTACACCTTC
CASSREGYGYTF
>NA|NA|TRBV11-2|TRBJ2-1
TGTGCCAGCAGCTTACGTAGGTACAATGAGCAGTTCTTC
CASSLRRYNEQFF
>NA|many|TRBV29-1|TRBJ2-7
TGCAGCGTCCGACAGAACTCCTACGAGCAGTACTTC
CSVRQNSYEQYF